This TCR beta chain comes out of a study of T cell changes during pregnancy in multiple sclerosis (dated by TCRdb to the late 2010s). For the wider study: The study examined how the T cell repertoire changed over the course of pregnancy in women with multiple sclerosis.

Comment on this clone: What antigen it recognizes has not been identified. The sample holds no much larger clone one base away, and base qualities are not on file.

The method was the immunoSEQ multiplex PCR assay. The table comes from immuneACCESS by way of TCRdb, which keeps in-frame sequences with V and J called. Part of the clones is missing from these tables; in studies checked, under half for an unresolved V gene and the rest for unknown reasons. The sample records roughly 40,000 clones, roughly 90% of which are singletons. Approximately 0.41% of the sample rests with the top ten. The receptor was derived from a female donor with multiple sclerosis, enrolled in a pregnancy study. Specimen: CD4+ T cells from peripheral blood mononuclear cells, collected in the third trimester of pregnancy.

At the DNA level, the sequence is TGTGCCAGCAGTGAGTTGCGTAATAATCAGCCCCAGCATTTT. Translation gives CASSELRNNQPQHF. The sequence is built from TRBV2 and TRBJ1-5; the D gene is not confidently resolved. Cut back by 3 bases and 4 bases, the V and J ends lie 10 bases apart. Via the germline V gene, CDR1 is SNHLY and CDR2 FYNNEI. The CDR3, cysteine through phenylalanine, is 14 amino acids long. Only the CDR3 part of the read is kept: 42 bases, read in frame from the first base.